A single sample is the source of the 29 T cell receptor beta chains below, sequenced in a study of shared clonotypes between healthy human individuals. Selected positively for CCR7 and CD45RO-negative, naive CD8 cells excluded terminally differentiated effector memory CD45RA+ cells. Method: immunoSEQ multiplex PCR; TCRdb's copy keeps in-frame clones and lacks some. This table has hundreds of thousands of clones, about 92% appearing once. The sample taken for sequencing was naive CD8+ T cells sorted from blood. These TCRs come from a man aged 25 to 40 in good health.

The chain joins TRBV7-2 to TRBJ2-1, with D perhaps given as TRBD1 or TRBD2 (5 bases each). This CDR3 contains 18 residues. V was clipped by 5 bases and J by 4 bases, with 24 bases between them. Germline loops: CDR1 SGHTA, CDR2 FQGNSA. The CDR3 sequence: CASSQNPPLVQDYNEQFF. The DNA for the CDR3 is TGTGCCAGCAGCCAAAACCCTCCACTAGTACAGGATTACAATGAGCAGTTCTTC.

The V call is TRBV21-1, the J call TRBJ1-1; TRBD1 is the table's D call, not checked against the DNA. TRBV21-1 is a recognized pseudogene. The CDR3 is 20 residues long. The CDR3 loop is CASSKHLTVVLSEMNTEAFF. The CDR3 nucleotides are TGTGCCAGCAGCAAGCACTTGACAGTGGTGCTGTCGGAGATGAACACTGAAGCTTTCTTT.

With respect to this clone: A far larger clone is off by one base, so a read error is likely. The chain carries TRBV27 and TRBJ2-1, with D unclear. Germline loops: CDR1 MNHEY, CDR2 SMNVEV (reference sequence). The V end was cut by 4 bases, the J end by 8 bases, with 6 bases between. The CDR3 covers 11 residues. CDR3 loop: CASSYGDEQFF. For the CDR3, the DNA is TGTGCCAGCAGTTACGGCGATGAGCAGTTCTTC.

This CDR3 reads CASSPGGGSSTDTQYF. CDR3 coding DNA: TGTGCCAGCAGCCCCGGAGGGGGTTCTAGCACAGATACGCAGTATTTT. The rearrangement links TRBV9 to TRBJ2-3, with D possibly called TRBD1 or TRBD2 (6 bases each). The CDR3 is made up of 16 amino acids. Germline CDR1 reads SGDLS; CDR2 reads YYNGEE. V was shortened by 4 bases and J by 0 bases, with 15 bases between the two germline ends.

The chain joins TRBV10-3 to TRBJ2-7; 8 bases agree with TRBD1. With 6 bases clipped from V and 0 bases from J, the junction kept 7 bases outside the gene matches. CDR3 length: 15 amino acids. Germline CDR1 is ENHRY and CDR2 is SYGVKD. CDR3 loop: CAIRDRVLASYEQYF. The CDR3 bases are TGTGCCATCAGGGACAGGGTTCTCGCCTCCTACGAGCAGTACTTC.

This clone was picked up one time. J is TRBJ1-5 and V is TRBV27; D gene uncertain. Germline loops: CDR1 MNHEY, CDR2 SMNVEV (reference sequence). The CDR3 spans 14 residues. V gave up 5 bases and J gave up 6 bases, with 14 bases separating them. CDR3 sequence reads: CASSLHRSSQPQHF. The DNA of the CDR3 is TGTGCCAGCAGTCTCCACCGGAGTTCTCAGCCCCAGCATTTT.

The chain is built from TRBV28 and TRBJ2-7; 8 bases fit TRBD2. The CDR3 runs to 17 residues. Germline lookup yields CDR1 MDHEN and CDR2 SYDVKM. J gave up 0 bases and V 3 bases, and 10 bases lay outside the gene matches. Here the CDR3 reads CASSFGGGNPNSYEQYF. The CDR3 DNA is TGTGCCAGCAGTTTCGGCGGGGGGAATCCGAACTCCTACGAGCAGTACTTC.

Written as DNA, the CDR3 is TGTGCCAGCAGCGCGCACCCTACATCGACTGGAAACACCATATATTTT. It encodes CASSAHPTSTGNTIYF. The V gene is TRBV13, the J gene TRBJ1-3; no firm D call. The germline gives CDR1 PRHDT, CDR2 FYEKMQ (reference sequence). The CDR3 runs 16 residues. Deletions cut 5 bases from V and 2 bases from J, with 16 bases between.

The chain joins TRBV5-4 to TRBJ2-1, with D tentatively TRBD1 or TRBD2 (6 bases each). The CDR3 totals 15 residues. V was shortened by 4 bases and J by 4 bases, with 15 bases between the two germline ends. Germline CDR1 is SGHNT and CDR2 is YYREEE (reference sequence). The CDR3 is CASSPREGGYNEQFF. The CDR3 DNA reads TGTGCCAGCAGCCCGAGAGAGGGGGGATACAATGAGCAGTTCTTC.

V gene TRBV7-9 combines with J gene TRBJ2-1; TRBD2 is a possible D gene (6 bases). The length of the CDR3 is 15 residues. The V end lost 2 bases, the J end lost 7 bases, and 15 bases lay between the germline ends. The germline CDR1 and CDR2 sequences are SEHNR and FQNEAQ (reference sequence). The CDR3 bases are TGTGCCAGCAGCTTACCGGGAGCCGTCACGAATGAGCAGTTCTTC. Protein: CASSLPGAVTNEQFF.

This rearrangement joins TRBV5-1 to TRBJ2-1; TRBD2 aligns across 7 bases. CDR3 size: 17 residues. Germline-derived CDR1 and CDR2 are SGHRS and YFSETQ. Unmatched junction bases numbered 10, after V lost 1 base and J lost 3 bases. The CDR3 nucleotides read TGCGCCAGCAGCTTGTTCGATGGCGGGAGCCTCTACAATGAGCAGTTCTTC. As protein: CASSLFDGGSLYNEQFF.

The V gene is TRBV5-4, the J gene TRBJ2-3, with D tentatively TRBD1 (6 bases). This CDR3 is 18 amino acids long. Trimming left V 0 bases short and J 0 bases short, with 17 bases between. Germline V lookup: CDR1 SGHNT, CDR2 YYREEE (reference sequence). CDR3 nucleotide sequence: TGTGCCAGCAGCTTGGAGGTTAGCCGGGACATAAGCACAGATACGCAGTATTTT. This codes for CASSLEVSRDISTDTQYF.

The chain is built from TRBV5-8 and TRBJ2-3; 9 bases agree with TRBD1. This CDR3 is built from 14 residues. CDR1 is SGHTS, CDR2 YDEGEE, per germline. V lost 2 bases to trimming and J lost 6 bases; unmatched junction nucleotides: 4. The CDR3 here is CASSLGTGSDTQYF. Here the CDR3 DNA reads TGTGCCAGCAGCTTAGGGACAGGGAGCGATACGCAGTATTTT.

The gene calls are TRBV5-4 and TRBJ2-3, with a tentative D call TRBD2 (5 bases). V dropped 5 bases and J dropped 4 bases, with 5 bases sitting between them. The CDR3 runs 11 residues. Germline V gene lookup returns CDR1 SGHNT and CDR2 YYREEE (reference sequence). The DNA of the CDR3 is TGTGCCAGCAGACTAGCAGATACGCAGTATTTT. Translated: CASRLADTQYF.

This rearrangement joins TRBV15 to TRBJ1-5, with TRBD1 as a possible D gene (5 bases). Germline V gives CDR1 LNHNV, CDR2 YYDKDF (reference sequence). V dropped 3 bases and J dropped 1 base, with 10 bases sitting between them. The CDR3 consists of 15 residues. The CDR3 DNA sequence: TGTGCCACCAGCAGGAGGGGACTAAGCAATCAGCCCCAGCATTTT. Its translation is CATSRRGLSNQPQHF.

This clone was observed a single time. The chain recombines TRBV14 with TRBJ1-1, with a tentative D call TRBD1 (5 bases). The CDR3 is made up of 14 amino acids. The germline V and J ends were trimmed by 8 bases and 1 base, with 14 bases remaining between them. Germline V gene sequence: CDR1 SGHDN, CDR2 FVKESK. The DNA for the CDR3 is TGTGCCAGCGCGAAAGTCGACAGGAACACTGAAGCTTTCTTT. It yields the protein CASAKVDRNTEAFF.

The CDR3 nucleotides read TGCAGCGTCGTGGCCCATGAGCAGTTCTTC. Its translation is CSVVAHEQFF. V and J are TRBV29-1 and TRBJ2-1; D is undetermined. V was clipped by 6 bases and J by 8 bases, with 8 bases between them. This CDR3 has 10 amino acids. Germline CDR1 and CDR2: SQVTM and ANQGSEA.

This chain links TRBV7-9 with TRBJ2-1, with D perhaps TRBD1 (5 bases). The V gene's germline CDR1 is SEHNR and CDR2 FQNEAQ (reference sequence). Trimming stripped 4 bases from V and 7 bases from J, with 5 bases between. CDR3 length equals 11 residues. CDR3 in amino acids: CASSSGNEQFF. The CDR3 DNA reads as TGTGCCAGCAGCTCAGGGAATGAGCAGTTCTTC.

This sequence joins TRBV28 and TRBJ1-5, with 7 nucleotides matching TRBD1. Germline assignment: CDR1 MDHEN and CDR2 SYDVKM. This CDR3 is 14 amino acids long. The V and J ends lost 4 bases and 16 bases, in that order; junction bases with no gene match: 16. The CDR3 loop is CASSWDPTGKSFHF. CDR3 nucleotide sequence: TGTGCCAGCAGTTGGGACCCGACAGGGAAAAGTTTTCATTTT.

As for this clone: Other DNA variants within this sample encode the same CDR3. The chain employs TRBV7-9 and TRBJ2-7, with a possible D match to TRBD2 (7 bases). Trimming removed 5 bases from V and 3 bases from J, with 17 bases in between. The CDR3 has 15 amino acids. Germline lookup yields CDR1 SEHNR and CDR2 FQNEAQ (reference sequence). CDR3 bases: TGTGCCAGCAGCCCAACGGGGGGCCGGAGCTACGAGCAGTACTTC. Its protein product is CASSPTGGRSYEQYF.

The gene calls are TRBV27 and TRBJ2-3, with a weak D call TRBD1 (5 bases). Per the germline V gene, CDR1 is MNHEY and CDR2 is SMNVEV (reference sequence). This CDR3 contains 15 residues. V was pared by 5 bases and J by 3 bases, with 15 bases between. Written as DNA, the CDR3 is TGTGCCAGCAGTGCCAGGGTAGCATCGACAGATACGCAGTATTTT. As protein: CASSARVASTDTQYF.

The chain links TRBV21-1 to TRBJ2-3; TRBD1, the D gene given by the table, was not confirmed from the DNA. TRBV21-1 is marked as a pseudogene. CDR3 length: 24 amino acids. As DNA, the CDR3 is TGTGCCAGCAGCAAAATCAGGGGGCCGTATCGACTAGAGCCCCTTAGTGGGCCCACAGATACGCAGTATTTT. Its translation is CASSKIRGPYRLEPLSGPTDTQYF.

This chain connects TRBV7-8 to TRBJ2-1, with 11 bases identical to TRBD2. The V gene's germline CDR1 is SGHVS and CDR2 FQNEAQ. With 6 bases clipped from V and 2 bases from J, the junction kept 6 bases outside the gene matches. The length of the CDR3 is 16 residues. CDR3 coding DNA: TGTGCCAGCAGACCGCATAGCGGGGGGGCCTACAATGAGCAGTTCTTC. This encodes CASRPHSGGAYNEQFF.

The chain carries TRBV7-7 and TRBJ2-1; D is perhaps TRBD2 (6 bases). Germline-derived CDR1 and CDR2 are SSHAT and FNYEAQ (reference sequence). This CDR3 is 15 amino acids long. Between the trimmed V and J ends, which lost 1 base and 7 bases, there was a span of 14 bases. DNA for the CDR3: TGTGCCAGCAGCTTAGGTGCGGGACCATCAAATGAGCAGTTCTTC. Amino acids: CASSLGAGPSNEQFF.

The V and J genes are TRBV27 and TRBJ1-5, with TRBD1 matching 9 bases. This CDR3 comprises 15 residues. Unmatched junction bases numbered 4, after V lost 4 bases and J lost 3 bases. Germline-derived CDR1 and CDR2 are MNHEY and SMNVEV (reference sequence). The CDR3 bases are TGTGCCAGCAGTTGGGGACAGGGAATCAATCAGCCCCAGCATTTT. As protein: CASSWGQGINQPQHF.

For this clone: Other nucleotide sequences from this sample produce the same CDR3. The chain combines TRBV27 with TRBJ2-3; D remains ambiguous. V gave up 2 bases and J gave up 0 bases, with 9 bases separating them. CDR3 length equals 15 residues. Germline loops: CDR1 MNHEY, CDR2 SMNVEV (reference sequence). CDR3 loop: CASSLLASSTDTQYF. CDR3 coding DNA: TGTGCCAGCAGTTTACTGGCGTCTAGCACAGATACGCAGTATTTT.

This clone was picked up one time. CDR3 DNA sequence: TGTGCCAGCAGCTCTGTCGGGAGGGCAGGAGATACGCAGTATTTT. This sequence encodes CASSSVGRAGDTQYF. This chain joins TRBV14 and TRBJ2-3; TRBD2 aligns across 8 bases. V lost 5 bases, J lost 5 bases, and 9 bases stayed unmatched. Germline values: CDR1 SGHDN, CDR2 FVKESK. The CDR3 runs to 15 residues.

The count of this clone is one. The chain has TRBV9 and TRBJ2-2; the D gene could be TRBD1 or TRBD2 (5 bases each). V was cut by 6 bases and J by 0 bases, with 9 bases left in between. The CDR3 length is 14 residues. Germline V CDR1 and CDR2: SGDLS, YYNGEE. The CDR3 reads CASMGTSNTGELFF. The CDR3 nucleotides are TGTGCCAGCATGGGGACCTCGAACACCGGGGAGCTGTTTTTT.

The chain employs TRBV7-9 and TRBJ2-3, with D hard to call. The CDR3 contains 15 residues. The germline CDR1 and CDR2 sequences are SEHNR and FQNEAQ (reference sequence). Trimming took off 3 bases at V and 2 bases at J, with 12 bases between the two ends. The DNA of the CDR3 is TGTGCCAGCAGCTTTTGGAACTCCCTCACAGATACGCAGTATTTT. Its protein product is CASSFWNSLTDTQYF.